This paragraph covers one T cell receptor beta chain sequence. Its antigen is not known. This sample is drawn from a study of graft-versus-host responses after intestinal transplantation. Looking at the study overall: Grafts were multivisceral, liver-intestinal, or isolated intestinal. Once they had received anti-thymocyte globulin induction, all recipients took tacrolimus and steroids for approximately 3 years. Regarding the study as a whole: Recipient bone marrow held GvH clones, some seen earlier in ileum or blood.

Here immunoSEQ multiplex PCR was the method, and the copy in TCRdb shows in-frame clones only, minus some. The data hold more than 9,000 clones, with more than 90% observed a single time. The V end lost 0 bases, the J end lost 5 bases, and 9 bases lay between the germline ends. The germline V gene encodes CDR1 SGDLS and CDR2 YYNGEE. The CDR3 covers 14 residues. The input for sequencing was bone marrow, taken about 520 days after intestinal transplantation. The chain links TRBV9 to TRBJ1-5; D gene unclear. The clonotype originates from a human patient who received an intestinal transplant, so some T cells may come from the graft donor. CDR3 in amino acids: CASSVGAGYQPQHF. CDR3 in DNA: TGTGCCAGCAGCGTAGGGGCAGGTTATCAGCCCCAGCATTTT. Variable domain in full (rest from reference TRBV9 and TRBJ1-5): DSGVTQTPKHLITATGQRVTLRCSPRSGDLSVYWYQQSLDQGLQFLIQYYNGEERAKGNILERFSAQQFPDLHSELNLSSLELGDSALYFCASSVGAGYQPQHFGDGTRLSIL.